These T cell receptor beta chains were read from a single sample in a study of blood T cell repertoires in COVID-19. Clones were sequenced by immunoSEQ multiplex PCR, and TCRdb holds only the in-frame ones, with some missing. The sample lists more than 200,000 clones; roughly nine tenths were seen once. Sequencing input: PBMCs or T cells enriched from blood (not recorded which). These receptors came from a woman aged 25 to 39 with acute COVID-19. Both conserved end residues are part of each CDR3. The D gene is left open where the match is weak. Part of the rows lack a size; the others show once, few, many or a class for expanded clones.

cdr3_aa cdr3_nt j_call d_call clone_size v_call
CASSFNLQGPTDTQYF TGTGCCAGCAGCTTCAACTTACAGGGGCCCACAGATACGCAGTATTTT TRBJ2-3 TRBD1 once TRBV5-4
CASSPGGLSGANVLTF TGTGCCAGCAGTCCTGGGGGACTCTCTGGGGCCAACGTCCTGACTTTC TRBJ2-6 . . TRBV7-2
CAWSPRDTQYF TGTGCCTGGAGTCCGCGGGATACGCAGTATTTT TRBJ2-3 . . TRBV30
CASSEGLAGGLNEQFF TGTGCCAGCAGTGAGGGTTTAGCGGGGGGGCTGAATGAGCAGTTCTTC TRBJ2-1 TRBD2 . TRBV2
CASSDKYNQPQHF TGTGCCAGCAGTGATAAATACAATCAGCCCCAGCATTTT TRBJ1-5 . . TRBV25-1
CASSPGQAYGYTF TGCGCCAGCAGCCCGGGACAGGCCTATGGCTACACCTTC TRBJ1-2 TRBD1 . TRBV5-1
CASSQEGGAPQHF TGTGCCAGCAGCCAAGAAGGGGGTGCGCCCCAGCATTTT TRBJ1-5 . . TRBV3-1/TRBV3-2
CATSRERQGAGKLFF TGTGCCACCAGCAGAGAGAGACAGGGGGCTGGAAAACTGTTTTTT TRBJ1-4 TRBD1 . TRBV15
CASSEQPNTEAFF TGCGCCAGCAGTGAACAGCCGAACACTGAAGCTTTCTTT TRBJ1-1 . . TRBV10-1
CASSGLDVGGADTQYF TGTGCCAGCAGTGGCCTCGACGTGGGGGGGGCAGATACGCAGTATTTT TRBJ2-3 TRBD2 . TRBV2
CASSVGKGANQPQHF TGTGCCAGCAGCGTAGGAAAGGGGGCCAATCAGCCCCAGCATTTT TRBJ1-5 TRBD1 . TRBV9
CAWSTATGGFHNSPLHF TGTGCCTGGAGTACTGCGACAGGGGGCTTCCATAATTCACCCCTCCACTTT TRBJ1-6 TRBD1 . TRBV30
CASSPSGRDNSYEQYF TGTGCCAGTAGTCCGTCTGGCCGGGACAACTCCTACGAGCAGTACTTC TRBJ2-7 . . TRBV19
CASSLGERGTAGELFF TGTGCCAGCAGCTTAGGAGAAAGGGGTACTGCCGGGGAGCTGTTTTTT TRBJ2-2 . . TRBV11-2
CSANRGQLNF TGCAGTGCTAACCGCGGACAGTTAAACTTC TRBJ1-2 . . TRBV20-1
CASSLGSGGTEAFF TGCGCCAGCAGCTTGGGGTCAGGGGGCACTGAAGCTTTCTTT TRBJ1-1 TRBD1 . TRBV5-1
CASSPVGDRVKDTQYF TGTGCCAGCAGCCCGGTGGGGGACAGGGTAAAAGATACGCAGTATTTT TRBJ2-3 TRBD1 . TRBV7-9
CASSPLGQGAYNEQFF TGTGCCAGCAGCCCTCTGGGACAGGGGGCCTACAATGAGCAGTTCTTC TRBJ2-1 TRBD1 . TRBV27
CASSTRQGFDEQFF TGTGCCAGTAGTACCAGACAGGGATTCGATGAGCAGTTCTTC TRBJ2-1 TRBD1 . TRBV19
CASSQADRGRVGYTF TGTGCCAGCAGCCAAGCCGACAGGGGGCGGGTTGGCTACACCTTC TRBJ1-2 TRBD1 . TRBV3-1/TRBV3-2
CASDRDRGGETEAFF TGTGCCAGCGACCGGGACAGGGGCGGGGAAACTGAAGCTTTCTTT TRBJ1-1 TRBD1 . TRBV19
CASTEGAYNSPLHF TGTGCCAGCACCGAAGGGGCATATAATTCACCCCTCCACTTT TRBJ1-6 . once TRBV2
CASSLERGGITEAFF TGTGCCAGCAGCTTAGAGAGGGGAGGAATCACTGAAGCTTTCTTT TRBJ1-1 . few TRBV7-9
CASSQTPPGNGEQFF TGTGCCAGCAGTCAAACTCCACCCGGGAATGGTGAGCAGTTCTTC TRBJ2-1 . . TRBV2
CASSHTGLAAGELFF TGCGCCAGCAGCCACACTGGACTAGCCGCCGGGGAGCTGTTTTTT TRBJ2-2 TRBD2 . TRBV4-1
CASSLSGGYTDTQYF TGTGCCAGCAGCCTTAGCGGGGGCTACACAGATACGCAGTATTTT TRBJ2-3 TRBD2 . TRBV14
CASSLAAGGGGYTF TGTGCCAGCAGCTTAGCAGCAGGGGGCGGTGGCTACACCTTC TRBJ1-2 TRBD1 . TRBV7-2
CASSLRGRQPQHF TGTGCCAGCAGCCTCAGAGGGAGGCAGCCCCAGCATTTT TRBJ1-5 . once TRBV7-2
CASSLQPGGEKLFF TGTGCCAGCAGCTTACAGCCGGGGGGTGAAAAACTGTTTTTT TRBJ1-4 . . TRBV7-2
CASSWTGGPVEKLFF TGTGCCAGCAGCTGGACAGGGGGTCCGGTTGAAAAACTGTTTTTT TRBJ1-4 TRBD1 . TRBV5-8
CASSTRTGGNQPQHF TGTGCCAGTAGTACACGGACAGGGGGCAATCAGCCCCAGCATTTT TRBJ1-5 TRBD1 . TRBV19
CASSTGTGNQPQHF TGTGCCAGCAGCACCGGGACAGGCAATCAGCCCCAGCATTTT TRBJ1-5 TRBD1 . TRBV6-6
CASSQDGQGYYGYTF TGCGCCAGCAGCCAAGACGGACAGGGATACTATGGCTACACCTTC TRBJ1-2 TRBD1 once TRBV4-1
CASSLGPGRGEPQHF TGTGCCAGCAGCTTAGGCCCAGGCCGGGGGGAGCCCCAGCATTTT TRBJ1-5 . few TRBV7-2
CATSDLPPWGGQGEETQYF TGTGCCACCAGTGATTTGCCTCCATGGGGTGGACAGGGCGAAGAGACCCAGTACTTC TRBJ2-5 TRBD1 . TRBV24-1
CASSPWTGESNQPQHF TGTGCCAGTAGTCCCTGGACAGGGGAAAGCAATCAGCCCCAGCATTTT TRBJ1-5 TRBD1 . TRBV19
CSVDIPPQYF TGCAGCGTTGATATCCCCCCCCAGTACTTC TRBJ2-7 . . TRBV29-1
CASSKRRRASKDTQYF TGTGCCAGCAGCAAAAGGCGGAGGGCCAGCAAGGATACGCAGTATTTT TRBJ2-3 . . TRBV21-1
CASSLAWTVGEQYF TGTGCCAGCAGCTTAGCGTGGACTGTGGGGGAGCAGTACTTC TRBJ2-7 . . TRBV7-2
CASSYSTGGEKLFF TGTGCCAGCAGTTACTCTACAGGGGGGGAAAAACTGTTTTTT TRBJ1-4 TRBD1 . TRBV6-6
CASSLNPGRNTGELFF TGTGCCAGCAGCTTAAATCCGGGGAGGAACACCGGGGAGCTGTTTTTT TRBJ2-2 . . TRBV7-3
CASSQDRSWNTEAFF TGTGCCAGCAGCCAAGACCGGAGTTGGAACACTGAAGCTTTCTTT TRBJ1-1 . . TRBV11-2